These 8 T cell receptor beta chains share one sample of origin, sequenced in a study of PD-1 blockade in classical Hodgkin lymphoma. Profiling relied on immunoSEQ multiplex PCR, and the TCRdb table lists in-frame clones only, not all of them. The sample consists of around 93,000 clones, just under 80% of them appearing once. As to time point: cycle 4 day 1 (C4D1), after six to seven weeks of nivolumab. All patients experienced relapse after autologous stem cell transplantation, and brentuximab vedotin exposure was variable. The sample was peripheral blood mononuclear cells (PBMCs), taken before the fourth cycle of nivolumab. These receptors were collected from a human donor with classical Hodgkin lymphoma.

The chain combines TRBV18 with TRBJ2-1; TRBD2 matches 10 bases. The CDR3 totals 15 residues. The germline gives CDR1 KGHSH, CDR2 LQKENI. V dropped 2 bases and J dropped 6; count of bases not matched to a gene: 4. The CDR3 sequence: CASSPGAGGGNEQFF. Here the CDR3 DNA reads TGTGCCAGCTCACCAGGAGCGGGAGGGGGCAATGAGCAGTTCTTC. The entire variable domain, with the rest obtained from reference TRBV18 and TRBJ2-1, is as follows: NAGVMQNPRHLVRRRGQEARLRCSPMKGHSHVYWYRQLPEEGLKFMVYLQKENIIDESGMPKERFSAEFPKEGPSILRIQQVVRGDSAAYFCASSPGAGGGNEQFFGPGTRLTVL.

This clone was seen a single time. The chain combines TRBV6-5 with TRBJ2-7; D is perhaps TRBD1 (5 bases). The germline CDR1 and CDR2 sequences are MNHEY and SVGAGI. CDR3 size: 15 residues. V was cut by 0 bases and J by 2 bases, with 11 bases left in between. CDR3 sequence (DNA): TGTGCCAGCAGTTACTCGATAGGCAGGGCCTACGAGCAGTACTTC. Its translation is CASSYSIGRAYEQYF.

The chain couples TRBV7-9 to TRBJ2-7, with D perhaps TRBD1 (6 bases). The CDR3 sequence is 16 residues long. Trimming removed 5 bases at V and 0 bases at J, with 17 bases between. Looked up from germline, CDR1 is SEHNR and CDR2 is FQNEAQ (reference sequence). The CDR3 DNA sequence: TGTGCCAGCAGCCCTTTGGGGCAGGGGTTCTCCTACGAGCAGTACTTC. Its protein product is CASSPLGQGFSYEQYF.

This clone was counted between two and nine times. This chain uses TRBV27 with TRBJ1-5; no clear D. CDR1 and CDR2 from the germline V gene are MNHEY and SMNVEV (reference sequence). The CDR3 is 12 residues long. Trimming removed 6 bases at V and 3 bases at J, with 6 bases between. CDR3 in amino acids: CASRHVNQPQHF. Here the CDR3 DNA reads TGTGCCAGCAGACACGTCAATCAGCCCCAGCATTTT.

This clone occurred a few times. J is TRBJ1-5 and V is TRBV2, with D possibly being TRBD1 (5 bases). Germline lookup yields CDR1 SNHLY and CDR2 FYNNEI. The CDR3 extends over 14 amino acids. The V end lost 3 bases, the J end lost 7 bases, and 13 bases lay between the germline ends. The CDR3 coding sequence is TGTGCCAGCAGTGATGTCTATCGGGGGCAGCCCCAGCATTTT. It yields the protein CASSDVYRGQPQHF.

CDR3 DNA: TGTGCCAGCAGCTTAAGGCAGACCCCCTACGAGCAGTACTTC. This sequence encodes CASSLRQTPYEQYF. The J gene is TRBJ2-7, the V gene TRBV7-9; no firm D call. Germline V gene data show CDR1 as SEHNR and CDR2 as FQNEAQ (reference sequence). CDR3 length: 14 residues. Trimming took off 2 bases at V and 2 bases at J, with 10 bases between the two ends.

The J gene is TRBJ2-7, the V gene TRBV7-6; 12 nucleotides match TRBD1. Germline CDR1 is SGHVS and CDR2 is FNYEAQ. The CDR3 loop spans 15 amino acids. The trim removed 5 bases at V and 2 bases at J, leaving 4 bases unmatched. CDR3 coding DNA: TGTGCCAGCAGCGACGGGACAGGGGGCCCCTACGAGCAGTACTTC. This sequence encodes CASSDGTGGPYEQYF.

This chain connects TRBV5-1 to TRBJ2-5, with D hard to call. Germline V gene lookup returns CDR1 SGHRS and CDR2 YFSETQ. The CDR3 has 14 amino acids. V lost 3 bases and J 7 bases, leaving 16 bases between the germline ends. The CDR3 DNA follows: TGCGCCAGCAGCTCCCGACTCGATTTGAGGACCCAGTACTTC. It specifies CASSSRLDLRTQYF.